What follows are 8 T cell receptor beta chains derived from one specimen sequenced in a study of blood T cell repertoires in COVID-19. TCRdb's copy holds only in-frame clones and misses some; the assay was immunoSEQ multiplex PCR. The table shows around 110,000 clones, with 89% occurring only once. The sequencing input was peripheral blood. The receptors here all came from a man between 40 and 49 years old with active or convalescent COVID-19.

This rearrangement joins TRBV6-4 to TRBJ1-6; D is perhaps TRBD1 (5 bases). V was clipped by 4 bases and J by 4 bases, with 17 bases between them. Germline values: CDR1 MRHNA, CDR2 SNTAGT. This CDR3 has 17 residues. As DNA, the CDR3 is TGTGCCAGCAGTGCACACCAGGGAAAAGGATATAATTCACCCCTCCACTTT. As protein: CASSAHQGKGYNSPLHF.

This clone has a single count. The genes are TRBV3-1 (or the pseudogene TRBV3-2) and TRBJ1-5; 7 bases match TRBD1. V lost 4 bases, J lost 3 bases, and 3 bases stayed unmatched. Germline V gene lookup returns CDR1 LGHDT and CDR2 YNNKEL (reference sequence). This CDR3 region has 14 residues. The CDR3 loop is CASSLRGLNQPQHF. As DNA, the CDR3 is TGTGCCAGCAGCCTTAGGGGGCTCAATCAGCCCCAGCATTTT.

V and J are TRBV27 and TRBJ2-7, with TRBD1 identical over 7 bases. The CDR3 sequence is 14 residues long. Germline assignment: CDR1 MNHEY and CDR2 SMNVEV (reference sequence). Trimming removed 11 bases from V and 3 bases from J; junction bases left unmatched: 13. For the CDR3, the DNA is TGTGCCCATGGCGACAGGGTCCTCAACTACGAGCAGTACTTC. Translating it yields CAHGDRVLNYEQYF.

V gene TRBV19 combines with J gene TRBJ1-5; D ambiguous. Germline values: CDR1 LNHDA, CDR2 SQIVND (reference sequence). Trimming pared 0 bases from V and 0 bases from J, leaving 9 bases between. The CDR3 is 16 amino acids. The CDR3, as DNA: TGTGCCAGTAGTATAGATCACCTATATAGCAATCAGCCCCAGCATTTT. This sequence encodes CASSIDHLYSNQPQHF.

This clone has a single count. V usage is TRBV27 and J usage is TRBJ2-7; 10 bases are shared with TRBD2. J lost 3 bases, V lost 2 bases, and 10 bases had no gene match. Germline lookup yields CDR1 MNHEY and CDR2 SMNVEV (reference sequence). This CDR3 is 17 amino acids long. The CDR3 reads CASSLPFLAGVFYEQYF. The CDR3 DNA sequence: TGTGCCAGCAGTTTACCCTTTCTAGCGGGGGTGTTCTACGAGCAGTACTTC.

This chain joins TRBV28 and TRBJ2-5; 7 nucleotides agree with TRBD2. The CDR3 totals 15 residues. V shed 1 base and J 0 bases; nucleotides not matched to a gene: 2. Germline lookup yields CDR1 MDHEN and CDR2 SYDVKM. CDR3 DNA sequence: TGTGCCAGCAGTTTATCGCGGGAGTACCAAGAGACCCAGTACTTC. It is translated as CASSLSREYQETQYF.

This clone was detected once. This chain joins TRBV27 and TRBJ2-1; 7 nucleotides agree with TRBD2. Germline CDR1 reads MNHEY; CDR2 reads SMNVEV (reference sequence). Trimming cost V 4 bases and J 7 bases; bases outside gene matches: 13. The CDR3 has 16 amino acids. CDR3 sequence (DNA): TGTGCCAGCAGTTGGAGTGGGAGGGTCATAGGGAATGAGCAGTTCTTC. Its protein product is CASSWSGRVIGNEQFF.

This sequence joins TRBV12-3 or TRBV12-4 and TRBJ1-2; D not certain. This CDR3 contains 13 residues. Trimming left V 1 base short and J 8 bases short, with 11 bases between. DNA for the CDR3: TGTGCCAGCAGTTTAGATCGGAGCCGGGGCTACACCTTC. It is translated as CASSLDRSRGYTF.